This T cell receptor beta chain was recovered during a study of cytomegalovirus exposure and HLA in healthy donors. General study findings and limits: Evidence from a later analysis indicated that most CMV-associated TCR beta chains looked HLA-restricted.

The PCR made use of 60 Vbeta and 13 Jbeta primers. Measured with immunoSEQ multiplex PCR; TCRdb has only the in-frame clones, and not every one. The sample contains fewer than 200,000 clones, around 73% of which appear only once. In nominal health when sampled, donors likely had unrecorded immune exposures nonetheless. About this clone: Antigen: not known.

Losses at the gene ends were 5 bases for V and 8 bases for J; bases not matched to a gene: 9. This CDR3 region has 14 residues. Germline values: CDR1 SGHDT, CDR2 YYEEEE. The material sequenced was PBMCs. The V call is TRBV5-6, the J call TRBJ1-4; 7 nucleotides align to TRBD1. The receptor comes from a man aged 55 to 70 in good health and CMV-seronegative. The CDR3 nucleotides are TGTGCCAGCAGGCGTGACAGGGTAGGCGAAAAACTGTTTTTT. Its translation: CASRRDRVGEKLFF.